Listed below are T cell receptor beta chains from one sample, sequenced in a study of human T cells and chemical hapten exposure. TCRdb reprocessed the RACE reads via MiXCR and lists one record per CDR3 protein. The sample has 85,000 to 100,000 distinct CDR3 sequences; 25% to 35% are singletons. Sample: whole blood, taken in connection with sensitization to the hapten diphenylcyclopropenone (DPC). The source of these receptors is a man between 40 and 49 years old with alopecia areata. Some clones in this sample may be carry-over from other donors' samples. Both conserved end residues are part of each CDR3. The D gene is left open where the match is weak. A clone size is listed for some rows: how often the clone was seen (once, few, many), or a class if it is expanded.

d_call | clone_size | j_call | v_call | cdr3_aa | cdr3_nt
. | . | TRBJ2-3 | TRBV5-1 | CASSLRDRHLTDTQYF | TGCGCCAGCAGCTTAAGGGACCGTCATCTTACAGATACGCAGTATTTT
. | . | TRBJ1-1 | TRBV3-1 | CASSDTVNTEAFF | TGTGCCAGCAGCGACACAGTTAACACTGAAGCTTTCTTT
. | . | TRBJ2-2 | TRBV6-6 | CASSLKAGNTGELFF | TGTGCCAGCAGCCTAAAGGCGGGGAACACCGGGGAGCTGTTTTTT
. | few | TRBJ2-3 | TRBV24-1 | CATSGQGLRGDTQYF | TGTGCCACCAGTGGCCAGGGACTTCGAGGAGATACGCAGTATTTT
TRBD1 | . | TRBJ2-7 | TRBV11-1 | CASSFTGTAFEQYF | TGTGCCAGCAGCTTTACCGGGACAGCCTTCGAGCAGTACTTC
. | . | TRBJ1-5 | TRBV30 | CAWRPGQLRNQPQHF | TGTGCCTGGAGGCCTGGGCAGCTACGCAATCAGCCCCAGCATTTT
. | . | TRBJ1-3 | TRBV20-1 | CSARGPWGGESGNTIYF | TGCAGTGCTAGAGGACCTTGGGGCGGCGAATCTGGAAACACCATATATTTT
. | few | TRBJ2-5 | TRBV27 | CASSPWNQETQYF | TGTGCCAGCAGTCCGTGGAACCAAGAGACCCAGTACTTC
TRBD2 | . | TRBJ2-5 | TRBV2 | CASSPLAGGPGETQYF | TGTGCCAGCAGTCCCCTAGCGGGAGGGCCGGGGGAGACCCAGTACTTC
. | few | TRBJ2-5 | TRBV20-1 | CSASPVGGYQETQYF | TGCAGTGCCAGCCCTGTCGGAGGTTACCAAGAGACCCAGTACTTC
. | few | TRBJ1-5 | TRBV2 | CASRERGLNQPQHF | TGTGCCAGCAGGGAAAGGGGCCTCAATCAGCCCCAGCATTTT
. | few | TRBJ2-5 | TRBV6-1 | CASSEGTGRTTQYF | TGTGCCAGCAGTGAAGGAACAGGGAGGACGACCCAGTACTTC
. | many | TRBJ2-7 | TRBV6-5 | CASSPGLFVYEQYF | TGTGCCAGCAGTCCGGGGCTGTTCGTCTACGAGCAGTACTTC
. | . | TRBJ2-1 | TRBV20-1 | CSVFGLIYNEQFF | TGCAGTGTGTTTGGTCTTATCTACAATGAGCAGTTCTTC
TRBD2 | . | TRBJ2-3 | TRBV4-2 | CASSQDPASGYTDTQYF | TGTGCCAGCAGCCAAGATCCCGCTAGCGGATACACAGATACGCAGTATTTT
. | . | TRBJ2-7 | TRBV9 | CASSVLAHQGISEQYF | TGTGCCAGCAGCGTCCTGGCCCACCAGGGCATAAGCGAGCAGTACTTC
TRBD2 | . | TRBJ2-3 | TRBV20-1 | CSGLAGGSSTDTQYF | TGCAGTGGACTAGCGGGAGGTTCTAGCACAGATACGCAGTATTTT
TRBD1 | . | TRBJ1-1 | TRBV5-4 | CASSWTGKNTEAFF | TGTGCCAGCAGTTGGACAGGGAAGAACACTGAAGCTTTCTTT
. | . | TRBJ2-1 | TRBV24-1 | CATSDLAGATYNEQFF | TGTGCCACCAGTGATTTGGCAGGGGCCACCTACAATGAGCAGTTCTTC
. | . | TRBJ1-4 | TRBV12-3/TRBV12-4 | CASRDAGLSANEKLFF | TGTGCCAGCAGGGACGCGGGTCTCTCAGCTAATGAAAAACTGTTTTTT
. | few | TRBJ2-7 | TRBV28 | CASTDVGRVPYEQYF | TGTGCCAGCACTGACGTTGGACGAGTACCCTACGAGCAGTACTTC
. | . | TRBJ1-1 | TRBV12-3/TRBV12-4 | CASNTGGQGRTKAFF | TGTGCCAGCAACACCGGAGGGCAGGGGCGGACAAAAGCTTTCTTT
. | . | TRBJ2-1 | TRBV19 | CASSIGLSEQFF | TGTGCCAGTAGTATCGGCCTAAGTGAGCAGTTCTTC
. | . | TRBJ2-5 | TRBV6-2/TRBV6-3 | CASSSHETQYF | TGTGCCAGCAGTTCCCACGAGACCCAGTACTTC
TRBD2 | . | TRBJ2-3 | TRBV4-2 | CASSQDTGLAGGPDTQYF | TGTGCCAGCAGCCAAGATACGGGACTAGCGGGAGGCCCAGATACGCAGTATTTT
. | . | TRBJ1-2 | TRBV6-5 | CASSSIFGAATNYGYTF | TGTGCCAGCAGTTCAATATTCGGGGCAGCCACTAACTATGGCTACACCTTC
TRBD1 | few | TRBJ2-7 | TRBV4-3 | CASSQAGRGYEQYF | TGCGCCAGCAGCCAAGCGGGCAGGGGGTACGAGCAGTACTTC
. | . | TRBJ1-1 | TRBV3-1 | CASSLNGGAEAFF | TGTGCCAGCAGCCTCAACGGGGGGGCTGAAGCTTTCTTT
TRBD2 | . | TRBJ2-6 | TRBV7-2 | CASSFGTSGIPGANVLTF | TGTGCCAGCAGCTTTGGGACTAGCGGGATTCCTGGGGCCAACGTCCTGACTTTC
TRBD1 | . | TRBJ2-4 | TRBV7-9 | CASSDRTGDIQYF | TGTGCCAGCAGCGATCGGACAGGGGACATTCAGTACTTC
. | few | TRBJ1-6 | TRBV6-6 | CASSQGNSPLHF | TGTGCCAGCAGTCAGGGGAATTCACCCCTCCACTTT